This TCR beta chain came from a study of blood T cell repertoires in COVID-19. Study background: The study drew acute and convalescent COVID-19 samples from the United States, Italy and Spain. The analysed material was cDNA or gDNA that came from T cells, B-cell-depleted T cells, or PBMCs.

Trimming stripped 2 bases from V and 0 bases from J, with 10 bases between. CDR3 size: 15 residues. CDR1 is MNHNS, CDR2 SASEGT, per germline. Per the original methods: Reference gene primers were amplified, and this amplification served to estimate nucleated cell counts. The data were produced by immunoSEQ multiplex PCR, yet TCRdb's version contains in-frame clones alone and is incomplete. The DNA gave D and trimming, while V, J and clone size come from that table. The data contain about 120,000 clones, about 85% of them singletons. The sequencing sample was made of peripheral blood. This receptor was obtained from an elderly man with acute or convalescent COVID-19. This sequence joins TRBV6-1 and TRBJ1-1; D gene ambiguous. The CDR3 DNA reads TGTGCCAGCAGTGAATCCAACAGCCTGAACACTGAAGCTTTCTTT. This gives the protein CASSESNSLNTEAFF.